This TCR beta chain was captured in a study of blood T cell repertoires in COVID-19. Overall study context: Donors in the United States, Italy and Spain gave samples during acute or convalescent COVID-19. Sources were T cells, B-cell-depleted T cells, or PBMCs; the material itself was cDNA or gDNA.

In the original analysis: Researchers report that nucleated cell counts were estimated from reference gene primer amplification. Measured with immunoSEQ multiplex PCR; TCRdb has only the in-frame clones, and not every one. D and trimming come from the DNA, and the V and J calls and clone size come from that table. The top ten clones hold about 2.4% of a sample with roughly 220,000 clones, around 81% of them seen once. V lost 5 bases, J lost 8 bases, and 25 bases lay in between. The CDR3 runs 17 residues. Germline V gene sequence: CDR1 SGHAT, CDR2 FQNNGV. The chain employs TRBV11-2 and TRBJ2-1; D is perhaps TRBD2 (6 bases). Specimen: peripheral blood. The clonotype originates from a woman aged 55-69 years with acute or convalescent COVID-19. This CDR3 reads CASSATKGLFLFHEQFF. CDR3 nucleotide sequence: TGTGCCAGCAGCGCCACGAAGGGACTCTTCCTCTTCCATGAGCAGTTCTTC.